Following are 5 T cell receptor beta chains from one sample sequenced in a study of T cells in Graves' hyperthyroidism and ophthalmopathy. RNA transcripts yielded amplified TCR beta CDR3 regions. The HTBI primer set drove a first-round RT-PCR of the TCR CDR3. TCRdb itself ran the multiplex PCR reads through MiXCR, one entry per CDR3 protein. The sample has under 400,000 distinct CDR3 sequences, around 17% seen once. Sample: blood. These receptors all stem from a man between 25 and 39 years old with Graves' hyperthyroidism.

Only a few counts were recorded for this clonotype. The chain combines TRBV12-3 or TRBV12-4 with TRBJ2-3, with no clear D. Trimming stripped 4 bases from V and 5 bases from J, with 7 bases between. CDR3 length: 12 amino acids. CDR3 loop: CASSSIRDTQYF. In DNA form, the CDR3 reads TGTGCCAGCAGTTCAATCAGAGATACGCAGTATTTT.

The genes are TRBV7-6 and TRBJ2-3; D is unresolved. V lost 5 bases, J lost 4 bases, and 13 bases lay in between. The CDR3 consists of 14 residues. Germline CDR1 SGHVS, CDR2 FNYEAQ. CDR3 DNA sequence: TGTGCCAGCAGCCCGGGCTCCCCCCCAGATACGCAGTATTTT. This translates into CASSPGSPPDTQYF.

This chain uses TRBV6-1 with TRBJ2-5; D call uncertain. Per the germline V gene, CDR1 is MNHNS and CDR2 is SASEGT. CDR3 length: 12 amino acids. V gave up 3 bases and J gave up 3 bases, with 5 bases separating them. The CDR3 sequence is CASSDQKETQYF. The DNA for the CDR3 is TGTGCCAGCAGTGACCAGAAAGAGACCCAGTACTTC.

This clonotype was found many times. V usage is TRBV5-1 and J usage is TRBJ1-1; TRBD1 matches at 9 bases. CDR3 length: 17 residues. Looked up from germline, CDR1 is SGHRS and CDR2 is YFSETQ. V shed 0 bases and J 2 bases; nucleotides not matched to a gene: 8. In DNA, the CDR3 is TGCGCCAGCAGCTTGGTGGGGACAGGGTCCCGTAACACTGAAGCTTTCTTT. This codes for CASSLVGTGSRNTEAFF.

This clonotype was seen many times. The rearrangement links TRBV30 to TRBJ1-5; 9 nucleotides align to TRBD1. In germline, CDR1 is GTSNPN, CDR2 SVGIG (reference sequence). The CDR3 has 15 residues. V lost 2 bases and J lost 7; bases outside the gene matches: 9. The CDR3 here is CAWSFGTGSSQPQHF. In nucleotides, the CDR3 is TGTGCCTGGAGTTTTGGGACAGGGAGTTCCCAGCCCCAGCATTTT. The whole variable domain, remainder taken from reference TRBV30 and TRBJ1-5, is SQTIHQWPATLVQPVGSPLSLECTVEGTSNPNLYWYRQAAGRGLQLLFYSVGIGQISSEVPQNLSASRPQDRQFILSSKKLLLSDSGFYLCAWSFGTGSSQPQHFGDGTRLSIL.